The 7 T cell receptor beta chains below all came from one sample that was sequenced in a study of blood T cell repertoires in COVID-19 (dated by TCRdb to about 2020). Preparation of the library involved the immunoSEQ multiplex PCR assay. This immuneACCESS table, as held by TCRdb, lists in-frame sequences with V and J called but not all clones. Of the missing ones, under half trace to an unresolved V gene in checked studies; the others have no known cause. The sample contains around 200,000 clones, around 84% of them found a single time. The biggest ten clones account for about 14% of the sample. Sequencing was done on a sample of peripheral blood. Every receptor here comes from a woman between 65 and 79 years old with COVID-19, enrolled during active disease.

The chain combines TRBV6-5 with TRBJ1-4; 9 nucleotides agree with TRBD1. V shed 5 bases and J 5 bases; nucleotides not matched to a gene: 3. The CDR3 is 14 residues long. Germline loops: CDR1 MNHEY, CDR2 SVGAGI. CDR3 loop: CASSKDRGNEKLFF. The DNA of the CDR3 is TGTGCCAGCAGTAAGGACAGGGGAAATGAAAAACTGTTTTTT.

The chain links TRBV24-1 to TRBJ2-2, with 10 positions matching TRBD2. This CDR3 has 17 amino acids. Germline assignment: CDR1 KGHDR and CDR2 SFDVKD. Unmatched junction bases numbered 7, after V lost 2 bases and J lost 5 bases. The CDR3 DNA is TGTGCCACCAGTGATTCTTCTAGCGGGAGTTCGACCGGGGAGCTGTTTTTT. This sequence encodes CATSDSSSGSSTGELFF.

The CDR3 bases are TGTGCCAGTAGTATAACAGTCCTCACAGATACGCAGTATTTT. It codes for CASSITVLTDTQYF. This sequence joins TRBV19 and TRBJ2-3; D remains ambiguous. Trimming took off 2 bases at V and 2 bases at J, with 8 bases between the two ends. This CDR3 has 14 residues. Per the germline V gene, CDR1 is LNHDA and CDR2 is SQIVND (reference sequence).

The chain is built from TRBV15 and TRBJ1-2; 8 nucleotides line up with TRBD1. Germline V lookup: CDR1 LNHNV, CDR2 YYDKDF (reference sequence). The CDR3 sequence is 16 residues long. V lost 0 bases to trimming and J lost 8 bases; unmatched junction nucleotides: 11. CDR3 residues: CATSRDLGQGIGGYTF. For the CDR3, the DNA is TGTGCCACCAGCAGAGATCTCGGACAGGGAATAGGAGGCTACACCTTC.

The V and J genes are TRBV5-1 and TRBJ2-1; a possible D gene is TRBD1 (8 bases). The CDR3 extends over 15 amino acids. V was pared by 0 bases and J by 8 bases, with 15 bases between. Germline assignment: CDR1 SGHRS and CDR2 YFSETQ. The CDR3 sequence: CASSLGQGRVDEQFF. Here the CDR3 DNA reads TGCGCCAGCAGCTTGGGACAGGGGAGGGTAGATGAGCAGTTCTTC.

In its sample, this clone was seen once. The DNA for the CDR3 is TGTGCCAGCAGTTACTCCTCTAGCGGGAGTCATGAGCAGTTCTTC. This sequence encodes CASSYSSSGSHEQFF. The chain employs TRBV6-5 and TRBJ2-1; TRBD2 agrees at 10 bases. Germline CDR1 reads MNHEY; CDR2 reads SVGAGI. Unmatched junction bases numbered 4, after V lost 0 bases and J lost 8 bases. The CDR3 has 15 residues.

CDR3 in amino acids: CASSEQGNYGYTF. The CDR3 coding sequence is TGTGCCAGCAGTGAGCAGGGAAACTATGGCTACACCTTC. The V call is TRBV2, the J call TRBJ1-2, with D possibly TRBD1 on 5 matching bases. Germline CDR1 reads SNHLY; CDR2 reads FYNNEI. The CDR3 sequence is 13 residues long. V lost 3 bases to trimming and J lost 2 bases, with 7 bases between them.